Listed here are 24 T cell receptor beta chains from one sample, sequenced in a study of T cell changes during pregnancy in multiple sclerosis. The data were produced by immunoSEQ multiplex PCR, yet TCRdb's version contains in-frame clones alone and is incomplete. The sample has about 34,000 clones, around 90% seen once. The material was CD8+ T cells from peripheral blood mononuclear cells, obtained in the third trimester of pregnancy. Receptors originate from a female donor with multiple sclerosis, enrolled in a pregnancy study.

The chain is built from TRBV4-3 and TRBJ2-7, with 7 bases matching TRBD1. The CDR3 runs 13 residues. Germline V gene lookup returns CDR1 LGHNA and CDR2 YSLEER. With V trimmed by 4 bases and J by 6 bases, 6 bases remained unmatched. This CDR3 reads CASSPARGFEQYF. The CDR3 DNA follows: TGCGCCAGCAGCCCGGCCAGGGGGTTCGAGCAGTACTTC.

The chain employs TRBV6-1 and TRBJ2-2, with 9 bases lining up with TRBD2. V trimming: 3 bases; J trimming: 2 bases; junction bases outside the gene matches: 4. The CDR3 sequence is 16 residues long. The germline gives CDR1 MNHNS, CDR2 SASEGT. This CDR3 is CASSEPGLANTGELFF. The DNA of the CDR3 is TGTGCCAGCAGTGAGCCGGGACTAGCAAACACCGGGGAGCTGTTTTTT.

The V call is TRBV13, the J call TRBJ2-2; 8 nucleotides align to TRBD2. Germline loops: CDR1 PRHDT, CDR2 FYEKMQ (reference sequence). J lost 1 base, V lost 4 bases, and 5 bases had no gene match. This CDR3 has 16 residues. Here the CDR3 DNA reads TGTGCCAGCAGCTCCGGACTAGCTCGGAACACCGGGGAGCTGTTTTTT. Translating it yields CASSSGLARNTGELFF.

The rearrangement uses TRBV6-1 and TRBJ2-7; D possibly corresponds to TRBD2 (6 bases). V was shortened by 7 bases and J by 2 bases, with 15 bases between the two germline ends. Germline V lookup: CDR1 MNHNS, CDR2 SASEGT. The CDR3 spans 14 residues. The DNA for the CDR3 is TGTGCCAGCACCCCGGCAGGACTAACCTACGAGCAGTACTTC. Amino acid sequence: CASTPAGLTYEQYF.

The CDR3: CASSTDRGSTGELFF. The CDR3 DNA reads TGTGCCAGTAGTACGGACAGGGGTTCCACCGGGGAGCTGTTTTTT. The chain joins TRBV19 to TRBJ2-2; TRBD1 matches 9 bases. Germline CDR1 LNHDA, CDR2 SQIVND (reference sequence). V was pared by 4 bases and J by 4 bases, with 4 bases of the junction left unmatched. This CDR3 is built from 15 residues.

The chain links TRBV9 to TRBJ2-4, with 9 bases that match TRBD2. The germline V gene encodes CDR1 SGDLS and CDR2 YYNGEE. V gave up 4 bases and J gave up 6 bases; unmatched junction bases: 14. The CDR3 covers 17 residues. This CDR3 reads CASSPPGTSQGRNIQYF. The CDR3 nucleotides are TGTGCCAGCAGCCCACCGGGGACTAGCCAGGGACGAAACATTCAGTACTTC. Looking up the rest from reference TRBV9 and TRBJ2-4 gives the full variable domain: DSGVTQTPKHLITATGQRVTLRCSPRSGDLSVYWYQQSLDQGLQFLIQYYNGEERAKGNILERFSAQQFPDLHSELNLSSLELGDSALYFCASSPPGTSQGRNIQYFGAGTRLSVL.

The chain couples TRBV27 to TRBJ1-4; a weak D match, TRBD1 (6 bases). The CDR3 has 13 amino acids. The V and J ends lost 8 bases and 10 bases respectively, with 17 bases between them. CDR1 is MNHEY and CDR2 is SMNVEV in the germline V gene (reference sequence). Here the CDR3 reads CASRGGGVGKLFF. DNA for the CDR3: TGTGCCAGCCGAGGGGGGGGCGTGGGAAAACTGTTTTTT.

CDR3 nucleotides: TGTGCCAGCAGCGAGACTAGCGGGGGGGCCCCCTCAAGCACAGATACGCAGTATTTT. Translating it yields CASSETSGGAPSSTDTQYF. The chain has TRBV13 and TRBJ2-3; 14 nucleotides line up with TRBD2. CDR3 length: 19 residues. Germline lookup yields CDR1 PRHDT and CDR2 FYEKMQ (reference sequence). J lost 0 bases, V lost 5 bases, and 10 bases had no gene match. The full variable domain, with the rest looked up from reference TRBV13 and TRBJ2-3, is AAGVIQSPRHLIKEKRETATLKCYPIPRHDTVYWYQQGPGQDPQFLISFYEKMQSDKGSIPDRFSAQQFSDYHSELNMSSLELGDSALYFCASSETSGGAPSSTDTQYFGPGTRLTVL.

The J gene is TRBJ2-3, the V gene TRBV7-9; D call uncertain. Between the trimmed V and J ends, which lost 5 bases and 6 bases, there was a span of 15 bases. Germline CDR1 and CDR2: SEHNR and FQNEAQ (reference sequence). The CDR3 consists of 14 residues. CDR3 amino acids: CASSLLNGGDTQYF. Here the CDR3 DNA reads TGTGCCAGCAGCCTCCTAAACGGCGGTGATACGCAGTATTTT.

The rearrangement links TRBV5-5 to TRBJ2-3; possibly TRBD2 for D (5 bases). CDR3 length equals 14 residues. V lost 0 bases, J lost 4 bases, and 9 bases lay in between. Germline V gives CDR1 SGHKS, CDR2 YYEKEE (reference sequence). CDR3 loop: CASSLERVADTQYF. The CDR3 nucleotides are TGTGCCAGCAGCTTGGAGAGGGTTGCAGATACGCAGTATTTT.

The CDR3 DNA follows: TGTGCCAGCAGCGCCCTGCAGGGGGCGGGCCGGGTGGGAGCTTTCTTT. This encodes CASSALQGAGRVGAFF. The chain couples TRBV9 to TRBJ1-1; TRBD1 matches at 8 bases. V lost 3 bases and J lost 10; bases outside the gene matches: 17. The CDR3 contains 16 residues. Looked up from germline, CDR1 is SGDLS and CDR2 is YYNGEE.

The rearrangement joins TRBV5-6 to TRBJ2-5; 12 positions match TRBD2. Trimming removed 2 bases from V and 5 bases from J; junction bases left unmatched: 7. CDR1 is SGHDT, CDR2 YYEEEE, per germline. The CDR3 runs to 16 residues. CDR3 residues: CASSFPSGGAWETQYF. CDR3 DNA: TGTGCCAGCAGCTTCCCTAGCGGGGGGGCATGGGAGACCCAGTACTTC.

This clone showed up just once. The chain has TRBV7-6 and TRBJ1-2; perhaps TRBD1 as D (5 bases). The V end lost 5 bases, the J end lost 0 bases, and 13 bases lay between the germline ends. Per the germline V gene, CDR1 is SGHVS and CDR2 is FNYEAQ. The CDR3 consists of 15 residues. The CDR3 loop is CASSAGTHANYGYTF. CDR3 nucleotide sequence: TGTGCCAGCAGCGCCGGGACTCACGCTAACTATGGCTACACCTTC.

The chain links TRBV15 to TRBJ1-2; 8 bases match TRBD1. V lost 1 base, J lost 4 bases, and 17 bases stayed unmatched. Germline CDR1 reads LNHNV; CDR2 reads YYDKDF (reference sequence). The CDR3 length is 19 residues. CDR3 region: CATSRVPFDRGQSFYGYTF. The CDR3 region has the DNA TGTGCCACCAGCAGAGTCCCCTTTGACAGGGGCCAGTCATTCTATGGCTACACCTTC.

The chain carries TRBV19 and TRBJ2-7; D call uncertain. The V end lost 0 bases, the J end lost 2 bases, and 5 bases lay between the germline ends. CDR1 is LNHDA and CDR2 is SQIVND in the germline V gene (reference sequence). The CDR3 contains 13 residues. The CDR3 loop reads CASSIDGAYEQYF. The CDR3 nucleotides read TGTGCCAGTAGTATAGACGGAGCCTACGAGCAGTACTTC.

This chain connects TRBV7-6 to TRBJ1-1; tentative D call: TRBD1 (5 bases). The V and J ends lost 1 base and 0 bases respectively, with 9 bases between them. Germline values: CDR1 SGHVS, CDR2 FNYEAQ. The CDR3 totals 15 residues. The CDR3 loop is CASSLVGAMNTEAFF. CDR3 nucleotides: TGTGCCAGCAGCTTAGTTGGGGCAATGAACACTGAAGCTTTCTTT.

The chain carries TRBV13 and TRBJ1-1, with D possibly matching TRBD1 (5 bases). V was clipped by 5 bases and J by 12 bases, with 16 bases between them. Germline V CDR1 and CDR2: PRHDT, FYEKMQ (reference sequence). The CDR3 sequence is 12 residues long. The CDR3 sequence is CASSPDSLITFF. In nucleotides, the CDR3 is TGTGCCAGCAGCCCAGACAGTTTAATTACTTTCTTT.

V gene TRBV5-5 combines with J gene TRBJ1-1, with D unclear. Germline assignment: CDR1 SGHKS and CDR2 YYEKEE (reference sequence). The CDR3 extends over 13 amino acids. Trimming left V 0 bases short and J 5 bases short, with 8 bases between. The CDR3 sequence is CASSLEGRTEAFF. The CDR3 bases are TGTGCCAGCAGCTTGGAAGGGAGGACTGAAGCTTTCTTT.

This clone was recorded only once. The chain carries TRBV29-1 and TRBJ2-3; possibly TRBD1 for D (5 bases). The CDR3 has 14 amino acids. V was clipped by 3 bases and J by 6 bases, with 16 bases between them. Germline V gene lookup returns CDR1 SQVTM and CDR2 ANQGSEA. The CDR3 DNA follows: TGCAGCGTTGACGTAAGGGGATATGGGGATACGCAGTATTTT. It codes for CSVDVRGYGDTQYF.

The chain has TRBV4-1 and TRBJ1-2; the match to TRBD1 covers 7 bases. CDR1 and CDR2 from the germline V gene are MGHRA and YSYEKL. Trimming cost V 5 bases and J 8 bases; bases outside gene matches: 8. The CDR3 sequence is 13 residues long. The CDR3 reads CASSGDSVWGYTF. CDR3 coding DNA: TGCGCCAGCAGCGGGGACAGTGTCTGGGGCTACACCTTC.

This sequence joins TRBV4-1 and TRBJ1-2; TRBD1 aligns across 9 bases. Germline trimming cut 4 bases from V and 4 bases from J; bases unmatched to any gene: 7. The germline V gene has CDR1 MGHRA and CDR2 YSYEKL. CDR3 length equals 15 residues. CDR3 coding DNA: TGCGCCAGCAGCCCCTGGACAGGGGAACTCTATGGCTACACCTTC. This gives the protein CASSPWTGELYGYTF.

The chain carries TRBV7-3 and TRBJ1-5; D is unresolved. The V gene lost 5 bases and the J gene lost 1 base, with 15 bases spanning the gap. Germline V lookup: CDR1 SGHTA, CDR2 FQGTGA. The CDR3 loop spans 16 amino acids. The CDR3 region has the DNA TGTGCCAGCAGCCCAAAGCGGCAGTTCAGCAATCAGCCCCAGCATTTT. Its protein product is CASSPKRQFSNQPQHF.

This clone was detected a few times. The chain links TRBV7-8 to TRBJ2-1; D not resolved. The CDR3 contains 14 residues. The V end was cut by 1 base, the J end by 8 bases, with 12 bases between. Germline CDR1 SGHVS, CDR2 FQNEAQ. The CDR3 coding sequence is TGTGCCAGCAGCTTAGGGCTAGGAGTACATGAGCAGTTCTTC. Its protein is CASSLGLGVHEQFF. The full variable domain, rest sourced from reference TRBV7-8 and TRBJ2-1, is GAGVSQSPRYKVAKRGQDVALRCDPISGHVSLFWYQQALGQGPEFLTYFQNEAQLDKSGLPSDRFFAERPEGSVSTLKIQRTQQEDSAVYLCASSLGLGVHEQFFGPGTRLTVL.

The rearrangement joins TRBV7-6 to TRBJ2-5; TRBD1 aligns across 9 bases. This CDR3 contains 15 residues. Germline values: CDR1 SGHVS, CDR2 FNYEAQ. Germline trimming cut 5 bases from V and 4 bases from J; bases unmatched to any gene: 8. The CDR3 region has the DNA TGTGCCAGCAGCCTAACAGGGGGCGAGCGAGAGACCCAGTACTTC. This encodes CASSLTGGERETQYF.